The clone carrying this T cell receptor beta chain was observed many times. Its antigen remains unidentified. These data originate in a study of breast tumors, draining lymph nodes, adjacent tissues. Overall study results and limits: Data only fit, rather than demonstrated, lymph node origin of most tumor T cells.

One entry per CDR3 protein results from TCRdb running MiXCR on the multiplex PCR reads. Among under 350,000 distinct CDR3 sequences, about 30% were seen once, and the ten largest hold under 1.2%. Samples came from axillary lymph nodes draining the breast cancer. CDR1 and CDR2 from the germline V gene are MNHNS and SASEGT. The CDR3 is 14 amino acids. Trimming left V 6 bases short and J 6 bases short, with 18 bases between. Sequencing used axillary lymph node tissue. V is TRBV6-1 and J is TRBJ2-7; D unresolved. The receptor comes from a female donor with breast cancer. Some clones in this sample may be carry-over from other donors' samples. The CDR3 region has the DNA TGTGCCAGCAGCGAAAGGAACCTGGCGGCCGAGCAGTACTTC. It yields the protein CASSERNLAAEQYF.